This T cell receptor (beta chain) was recorded in a study of blood T cell repertoires in COVID-19 (dated by TCRdb to the early 2020s). Study-level background: Collaborator samples came from the United States, Italy and Spain and covered acute and convalescent phases of COVID-19. The material from the prospective study consisted of cDNA or gDNA derived from T cells, B-cell-depleted T cells, or PBMCs. The dataset comprised deeply sampled blood TCRbeta repertoires from subjects exposed to, actively infected with, or recovered from COVID-19. A freely available public database, intended as a resource for researchers studying the immune response to SARS-CoV-2, is where the repertoires were released. Samples were obtained from the ongoing ImmuneRACE study (first 160 participants) and from about 1,300 subjects provided by 6 global collaborators. Sample metadata almost always included a de-identified subject ID, COVID-19 status, age in years and sex. Where available, HLA class I and class II types were obtained from metadata supplied by the sample provider rather than from assay-based typing.

The collaborating institutions used their own protocols to collect whole blood in K2EDTA tubes. Collaborator samples were shipped for TCRbeta analysis as frozen whole blood, isolated PBMCs, or DNA extracted from either sample type. At the junction V is shortened by 0 bases and J by 3 bases, with 18 bases in between. In the germline V gene, CDR1 corresponds to SGHAT and CDR2 to FQNNGV. The CDR3 has 17 amino acids, counting the end cysteine and phenylalanine. Only the CDR3 DNA is retained, 51 bases long and in frame from the first base. TCRbeta CDR3 regions were amplified from genomic DNA using the immunoSEQ Assay, a bias-controlled multiplex PCR. On the authors' methods: Nucleated cell counts per sample were estimated from amplification of reference gene primers within the assay. Sequence reads were collapsed and filtered to measure the absolute abundance of every unique TCRbeta CDR3 rearrangement. Productive Simpson clonality was computed per sample as the square root of Simpson's diversity index over productive rearrangements. This is the immuneACCESS table as TCRdb keeps it, with only in-frame sequences that have V and J called. A part of the clones is gone; compared with another copy, unresolved V genes explain less than half, and the rest is unexplained. For V, J and clone size, that table is used; D and trimming come from the DNA. The table for this sample lists 200,000 or so clones; almost 90% of them were counted only once. The top ten clonotypes cover 2.7% of the sample.

Details on this clone: The antigen it binds to is not known. Base quality data are lacking; no much larger clone is found one base away.

General study outcomes and caveats: The amount of clinical and demographic metadata varied by source and participant and was provided uncurated.

The sequence was obtained from a woman aged 60-75 years with acute or convalescent COVID-19. Recombination linked TRBV11-2 to TRBJ2-7; the best D guess is TRBD2, with 5 bases matching. The sequencing input was peripheral blood. The DNA sequence follows: TGTGCCAGCAGCTTAGATACCAGACTAAAACTTGTCTACGAGCAGTACTTC. Its protein is CASSLDTRLKLVYEQYF.